Detailed here is one T cell receptor beta chain. This sample is part of a study of T cell responses to AZD1222 COVID-19 vaccine. The CDR3 is made up of 14 amino acids. The J segment lost 9 bases and the V segment lost 2 bases, leaving 7 bases of the junction unmatched. Germline V gives CDR1 MNHNS, CDR2 SASEGT. Assay: immunoSEQ multiplex PCR; the TCRdb copy retains only in-frame clones and omits some. The data hold about 160,000 clones, with about nine tenths observed a single time. This TCR derives from an adult in good health. This specimen was peripheral blood, taken on day 0 of AZD1222 vaccination. The J gene is TRBJ2-1, the V gene TRBV6-1, with 7 nucleotides matching TRBD1. CDR3 amino acids: CASSETTGLGEQFF. The CDR3 DNA sequence: TGTGCCAGCAGTGAAACGACAGGGTTGGGTGAGCAGTTCTTC.